These 5 T cell receptor beta chains came from one sample sequenced in a study of a mutant IDH1 vaccine in newly diagnosed glioma. Profiling relied on immunoSEQ multiplex PCR, and the TCRdb table lists in-frame clones only, not all of them. The sample holds some 120,000 clones, roughly 77% seen once. Their recognized antigens are unknown. Time point described: week 11, during vaccination. The vaccine gave 300 ug of a 20-mer mutant IDH1 peptide subcutaneously per dose. The sample was PBMCs, taken from a glioma patient whose treatment included an IDH1 peptide vaccine. The source is a man aged 40-55 years with glioma.

The V and J genes are TRBV7-9 and TRBJ2-1, with D unresolved. Germline V gene data show CDR1 as SEHNR and CDR2 as FQNEAQ (reference sequence). This CDR3 is built from 14 residues. The V gene lost 5 bases and the J gene lost 6 bases, with 14 bases spanning the gap. For the CDR3, the DNA is TGTGCCAGCAGCATCGGACGCCCAGGCAATGAGCAGTTCTTC. Translation gives CASSIGRPGNEQFF.

This clone was seen only a few times. The chain combines TRBV14 with TRBJ2-7, with 7 bases matching TRBD2. The germline V gene has CDR1 SGHDN and CDR2 FVKESK. J was trimmed by 2 bases and V by 5 bases; bases with no gene match: 6. The CDR3 loop spans 14 amino acids. The CDR3 region has the DNA TGTGCCAGCAGCTATTGGGAGGGAACCTACGAGCAGTACTTC. As protein: CASSYWEGTYEQYF.

This sequence joins TRBV9 and TRBJ2-3; D ambiguous. V lost 0 bases, J lost 3 bases, and 5 bases lay in between. This CDR3 spans 13 amino acids. Germline CDR1 SGDLS, CDR2 YYNGEE. CDR3 in amino acids: CASSVDLTDTQYF. CDR3 DNA: TGTGCCAGCAGCGTAGATCTTACAGATACGCAGTATTTT.

CDR3 sequence (DNA): TGTGCCACCAGCGAGGACAGGACGTTCACTGAAGCTTTCTTT. This gives the protein CATSEDRTFTEAFF. The rearrangement links TRBV15 to TRBJ1-1; 7 bases line up with TRBD1. Germline CDR1 is LNHNV and CDR2 is YYDKDF (reference sequence). V dropped 5 bases and J dropped 4; count of bases not matched to a gene: 7. The CDR3 covers 14 residues.

This clone was picked up a small number of times. V gene TRBV11-2 combines with J gene TRBJ1-4, with D possibly TRBD1 on 5 matching bases. This CDR3 has 16 residues. The germline V and J ends were trimmed by 6 bases and 5 bases, with 19 bases remaining between them. CDR1 SGHAT and CDR2 FQNNGV come from the germline V gene. CDR3 sequence (DNA): TGTGCCAGCAGTTCTAGGAGTCAGGGATGGAATGAAAAACTGTTTTTT. This encodes CASSSRSQGWNEKLFF.